The next 14 T cell receptor beta chains were all read from a single sample in a study of cytomegalovirus exposure and HLA in healthy donors (dated by TCRdb to the late 2010s). The method was the immunoSEQ multiplex PCR assay. A mixture of 60 forward primers for TCR Vbeta segments and 13 reverse primers for TCR Jbeta segments was used in the multiplex PCR. TCRdb stores this immuneACCESS table with in-frame sequences only. Part of the clones is absent; in the studies checked, under half of the shortfall reflects unresolved V genes, and no reason is known for the rest. The sample contains 180,000 or so clones, under 80% of them found a single time. The ten largest clones add up to about 2.5% of the sample. Material: PBMCs. All receptors derive from a woman in her twenties or thirties in good health and CMV-seropositive.

The genes are TRBV18 and TRBJ1-2; 9 bases map to TRBD1. Germline V lookup: CDR1 KGHSH, CDR2 LQKENI. The CDR3 is 14 residues long. J gave up 2 bases and V 2 bases, and 0 bases lay outside the gene matches. Here the CDR3 reads CASSPGTGNYGYTF. CDR3 DNA: TGTGCCAGCTCACCAGGGACAGGGAACTATGGCTACACCTTC.

Ten or more counts support this clone. The rearrangement uses TRBV28 and TRBJ1-1, with D hard to call. Germline assignment: CDR1 MDHEN and CDR2 SYDVKM. Trimming stripped 3 bases from V and 1 base from J, with 9 bases between. The CDR3 runs to 14 residues. The CDR3 nucleotides are TGTGCCAGCAGTTTGGCCCTCCCGAACACTGAAGCTTTCTTT. Translating gives CASSLALPNTEAFF.

A single count supports this clone. The chain has TRBV2 and TRBJ1-1, with D perhaps TRBD1 (6 bases). This CDR3 has 13 residues. CDR1 SNHLY and CDR2 FYNNEI come from the germline V gene. V lost 7 bases, J lost 1 base, and 10 bases lay in between. The CDR3 DNA sequence: TGTGCCAGCACCGGGACAACGAACACTGAAGCTTTCTTT. It specifies CASTGTTNTEAFF.

The chain is built from TRBV2 and TRBJ2-5, with 8 bases lining up with TRBD1. CDR1 is SNHLY, CDR2 FYNNEI, per germline. The ends lost 6 bases at V and 7 bases at J; junction bases unmatched: 10. CDR3 size: 14 residues. CDR3 sequence (DNA): TGTGCCAGCAGGTCGACAGGGGCTACGGGGACCCAGTACTTC. This codes for CASRSTGATGTQYF.

The chain employs TRBV7-3 and TRBJ1-6; 8 bases are a match to TRBD1. With 4 bases clipped from V and 9 bases from J, the junction kept 8 bases outside the gene matches. CDR1 and CDR2 (germline): SGHTA, FQGTGA. The CDR3 has 15 amino acids. CDR3 protein: CASSSGTGRSSPLHF. The CDR3 coding sequence is TGTGCCAGCAGCTCCGGGACAGGCAGGAGTTCACCCCTCCACTTT.

The rearrangement joins TRBV7-9 to TRBJ1-4, with 7 bases that match TRBD1. Germline values: CDR1 SEHNR, CDR2 FQNEAQ (reference sequence). V was pared by 5 bases and J by 1 base, with 10 bases of the junction left unmatched. The CDR3 sequence is 17 residues long. The CDR3 DNA sequence: TGTGCCAGCAGCCCTCTTCGACAGGGCGGAACTAATGAAAAACTGTTTTTT. Amino acid sequence: CASSPLRQGGTNEKLFF.

The chain is built from TRBV5-1 and TRBJ2-7; D may be TRBD1 (6 bases). Germline V gene lookup returns CDR1 SGHRS and CDR2 YFSETQ. V was clipped by 0 bases and J by 1 base, with 14 bases between them. CDR3 length equals 16 residues. The CDR3 bases are TGCGCCAGCAGCTTGGTGGGGATAGGGACATCCTACGAGCAGTACTTC. Protein sequence: CASSLVGIGTSYEQYF.

The J gene is TRBJ1-4, the V gene TRBV6-6, with D hard to call. The CDR3 has 14 residues. Germline CDR1 and CDR2: MNHNY and SVGAGI (reference sequence). V was cut by 7 bases and J by 0 bases, with 9 bases left in between. The CDR3 DNA reads TGTGCCAGCACTTTTCGTTCAACTAATGAAAAACTGTTTTTT. Protein: CASTFRSTNEKLFF.

The chain joins TRBV10-2 to TRBJ2-1, with 7 bases identical to TRBD2. Losses at the gene ends were 4 bases for V and 4 bases for J; bases not matched to a gene: 10. CDR1 WSHSY and CDR2 SAAADI come from the germline V gene. CDR3 size: 16 residues. This CDR3 reads CASSVRGGYFYNEQFF. In nucleotides, the CDR3 is TGCGCCAGCAGTGTCCGGGGAGGGTACTTTTACAATGAGCAGTTCTTC.

The V gene is TRBV27, the J gene TRBJ2-3; a possible D gene is TRBD2 (6 bases). Trimming shortened V by 5 bases and J by 3 bases, and 36 bases separated the two germline ends. In germline, CDR1 is MNHEY, CDR2 SMNVEV (reference sequence). CDR3 length: 22 residues. The CDR3 sequence: CASSSPRDFAADGTPQTDTQYF. The CDR3 DNA sequence: TGTGCCAGCAGTAGCCCGCGGGACTTTGCGGCCGACGGAACACCTCAAACAGATACGCAGTATTTT.

V usage is TRBV27 and J usage is TRBJ2-7; TRBD2 agrees at 8 bases. The CDR3 runs to 18 residues. In germline, CDR1 is MNHEY, CDR2 SMNVEV (reference sequence). V lost 5 bases to trimming and J lost 2 bases; unmatched junction nucleotides: 17. The DNA for the CDR3 is TGTGCCAGCAGTCCGTCCCGACGGTCGGGGACTAGTCCCTACGAGCAGTACTTC. Protein: CASSPSRRSGTSPYEQYF.

The V call is TRBV7-2, the J call TRBJ2-3; the match to TRBD2 covers 11 bases. Trimming cost V 4 bases and J 3 bases; bases outside gene matches: 6. The V gene's germline CDR1 is SGHTA and CDR2 FQGNSA. This CDR3 contains 16 residues. The CDR3, as DNA: TGTGCCAGCAGCTCGATTAGCGGGGGGGGAACAGATACGCAGTATTTT. Translation gives CASSSISGGGTDTQYF.

The chain recombines TRBV14 with TRBJ2-7; D is ambiguous. V was trimmed by 1 base and J by 2 bases, leaving 6 bases between them. Germline V lookup: CDR1 SGHDN, CDR2 FVKESK. The CDR3 is 13 residues long. In nucleotides, the CDR3 is TGTGCCAGCAGCCAAGTCCTTCCCTACGAGCAGTACTTC. Encoded protein: CASSQVLPYEQYF.

The gene calls are TRBV2 and TRBJ1-3, with D perhaps matching TRBD1 (6 bases). The V and J ends lost 8 bases and 1 base respectively, with 9 bases between them. The CDR3 is 13 amino acids. Per germline, CDR1 SNHLY and CDR2 FYNNEI. The DNA for the CDR3 is TGTGCCAGCGTCAGGGGTTCTGGAAACACCATATATTTT. It encodes CASVRGSGNTIYF.